This TCR beta chain was identified during a study of CD8 T cells in ankylosing spondylitis. TCR beta libraries were made by quantitative 5'-RACE with molecular barcodes. TCRdb analysed the 5' RACE reads with MiXCR anew, one entry per CDR3 protein. The top ten clones hold around 3.2% of a sample with 250,000 to 350,000 distinct CDR3 sequences, less than 25% of them seen once. Germline CDR1 and CDR2: SGHRS and YFSETQ. CDR3 length: 15 residues. With V trimmed by 1 base and J by 0 bases, 3 bases remained unmatched. This clonotype was observed many times. The rearrangement uses TRBV5-1 and TRBJ2-7; 8 bases are shared with TRBD1. The origin of this receptor is a female donor with ankylosing spondylitis or in good health (not recorded which). The sample taken for sequencing was blood, either unsorted or a sorted T cell fraction (not recorded which). CDR3 residues: CASSLLTGDSYEQYF. The CDR3 DNA is TGCGCCAGCAGCTTGCTGACAGGGGACTCCTACGAGCAGTACTTC.